The next 31 T cell receptor beta chains were all read from a single sample in a study of regulatory T cells in long-lasting Graves disease. The time point here: persistent/refractory GD, antithyroid drugs over 5 years with positive TRAb. Scientists built the TCR library using RNA that was extracted from PBMCs. Sequencing libraries for TCR beta were prepared with iRepertoire HTBI primers and Arm-PCR of CDR3 regions. TCRdb independently ran MiXCR on the multiplex PCR reads; one entry per CDR3 protein. Of approximately 690,000 distinct CDR3 sequences in the sample, 30% were seen once. The sample was peripheral blood mononuclear cells (PBMCs), taken when the disease was refractory, from a patient treated with antithyroid drugs. These TCRs come from a female donor with Graves disease.

V usage is TRBV6-1 and J usage is TRBJ2-7; D assignment may be TRBD1 or TRBD2 (5 bases each). The CDR3 extends over 13 amino acids. Germline CDR1 is MNHNS and CDR2 is SASEGT. The V and J ends lost 5 bases and 7 bases respectively, with 15 bases between them. CDR3 amino acids: CASSPASWGEQYF. The CDR3 nucleotides read TGTGCCAGCAGTCCGGCCTCCTGGGGGGAGCAGTACTTC.

The chain couples TRBV2 to TRBJ1-2; D unresolved. This CDR3 has 11 amino acids. Looked up from germline, CDR1 is SNHLY and CDR2 is FYNNEI. Trimming took 10 bases from V and 8 from J, leaving 14 bases between them. CDR3 protein: CANVSAGGYTF. The CDR3 nucleotides are TGTGCCAACGTATCCGCGGGGGGCTACACCTTC.

J is TRBJ1-2 and V is TRBV30; possible D gene TRBD1, 5 bases. Germline V gene sequence: CDR1 GTSNPN, CDR2 SVGIG (reference sequence). V was clipped by 2 bases and J by 7 bases, with 14 bases between them. The CDR3 is 13 amino acids. The CDR3 bases are TGTGCCTGGAGTAGGGACGGGGATTTTGGCTACACCTTC. Protein product: CAWSRDGDFGYTF.

This clonotype occurred many times. V usage is TRBV18 and J usage is TRBJ2-7; D possibly corresponds to TRBD1 (5 bases). The CDR3 runs to 13 residues. The germline V gene has CDR1 KGHSH and CDR2 LQKENI. Trimming cost V 2 bases and J 3 bases, with 8 bases left between them. CDR3 residues: CASSPGQNYEQYF. CDR3 bases: TGTGCCAGCTCACCAGGACAAAACTACGAGCAGTACTTC.

CDR3 protein: CASRGNTDTQYF. The CDR3 DNA reads TGTGCCAGCCGTGGGAACACAGATACGCAGTATTTT. The chain links TRBV2 to TRBJ2-3, with D hard to call. Germline CDR1 SNHLY, CDR2 FYNNEI. Trimming cost V 8 bases and J 2 bases, with 8 bases left between them. The CDR3 is 12 residues long.

V usage is TRBV3-1 and J usage is TRBJ1-2; the D is unclear. CDR3 length: 14 amino acids. Per the germline V gene, CDR1 is LGHDT and CDR2 is YNNKEL (reference sequence). Trimming took off 0 bases at V and 4 bases at J, with 9 bases between the two ends. The CDR3 bases are TGTGCCAGCAGCCAAGATACCATTGGCTATGGCTACACCTTC. It translates to CASSQDTIGYGYTF.

This clonotype appeared a few times. The V gene is TRBV6-1, the J gene TRBJ1-6, with TRBD1 matching 7 bases. Germline V gene sequence: CDR1 MNHNS, CDR2 SASEGT. This CDR3 has 16 amino acids. V lost 6 bases, J lost 7 bases, and 12 bases stayed unmatched. The CDR3 is CASSPLLGQRNSPLHF. Written as DNA, the CDR3 is TGTGCCAGCAGCCCTTTGTTGGGACAGCGCAATTCACCCCTCCACTTT.

This chain joins TRBV7-9 and TRBJ1-1; D might be TRBD1 (5 bases). Germline CDR1 and CDR2: SEHNR and FQNEAQ (reference sequence). Between the trimmed V and J ends, which lost 7 bases and 1 base, there was a span of 19 bases. The CDR3 is made up of 16 amino acids. The CDR3 spells CASIPLLGDPNTEAFF. For the CDR3, the DNA is TGTGCCAGCATCCCCCTGTTAGGGGACCCGAACACTGAAGCTTTCTTT.

CDR3 in amino acids: CASSSSRDRASAGNTIYF. In DNA, the CDR3 is TGTGCCAGCAGCTCCTCTCGGGACAGGGCTTCCGCTGGAAACACCATATATTTT. This chain links TRBV7-2 with TRBJ1-3, with TRBD1 matching 9 bases. Germline V gene data show CDR1 as SGHTA and CDR2 as FQGNSA. This CDR3 region has 18 residues. The J segment lost 2 bases and the V segment lost 4 bases, leaving 12 bases of the junction unmatched.

V gene TRBV18 combines with J gene TRBJ1-2; 9 nucleotides agree with TRBD1. V lost 3 bases to trimming and J lost 1 base; unmatched junction nucleotides: 6. The V gene's germline CDR1 is KGHSH and CDR2 LQKENI. This CDR3 has 16 residues. For the CDR3, the DNA is TGTGCCAGCTCACCGGACAGGGGACGACTTAACTATGGCTACACCTTC. It yields the protein CASSPDRGRLNYGYTF.

There are a few counts of this clonotype. This sequence joins TRBV19 and TRBJ1-1; D gene uncertain. With 6 bases removed from V and 4 bases from J, the gap between germline ends came to 12 bases. The CDR3 runs to 13 residues. CDR1 is LNHDA and CDR2 is SQIVND in the germline V gene (reference sequence). Here the CDR3 reads CASSVGGFTEAFF. DNA of the CDR3: TGTGCCAGTAGCGTCGGTGGGTTCACTGAAGCTTTCTTT.

The chain combines TRBV6-2 or TRBV6-3 with TRBJ2-5; 8 bases match TRBD1. Trimming at V came to 5 bases and at J to 4 bases, leaving 6 bases not matched to a gene. This CDR3 contains 14 residues. Germline V CDR1 and CDR2: MNHEY, SVGEGT. Here the CDR3 reads CASSRQGLGETQYF. The CDR3 coding sequence is TGTGCCAGCAGTCGACAGGGGCTTGGAGAGACCCAGTACTTC.

With regard to this clonotype: A much larger clone lies a single base off, so this may be a read error. This chain connects TRBV12-3 or TRBV12-4 to TRBJ2-7; D gene uncertain. V shed 5 bases and J shed 3 bases, with 11 bases lying between them. CDR3 length equals 13 residues. CDR3 region: CASSQNGGYEQYF. As DNA, the CDR3 is TGTGCCAGCAGTCAAAACGGCGGCTACGAGCAGTACTTC.

This clonotype occurred many times. The chain is built from TRBV6-1 and TRBJ1-2; no clear D. V was clipped by 3 bases and J by 7 bases, with 12 bases between them. The CDR3 consists of 13 residues. In germline, CDR1 is MNHNS, CDR2 SASEGT. Here the CDR3 reads CASSEVEVRGYTF. The CDR3 DNA sequence: TGTGCCAGCAGTGAGGTGGAAGTGCGTGGCTACACCTTC.

The V gene is TRBV12-3 or TRBV12-4, the J gene TRBJ1-3; no clear D gene. The CDR3 has 15 amino acids. Trimming stripped 3 bases from V and 2 bases from J, with 11 bases between. In nucleotides, the CDR3 is TGTGCCAGCAGTTTCGTCGCAGGAACTGGAAACACCATATATTTT. It encodes CASSFVAGTGNTIYF.

This chain's CDR3 is CSARLHGGEEYEAFF. The CDR3 bases are TGCAGTGCTAGACTCCATGGGGGCGAGGAATACGAAGCTTTCTTT. J is TRBJ1-1 and V is TRBV20-1; D might be TRBD1 (6 bases). Germline loops: CDR1 DFQATT, CDR2 SNEGSKA (reference sequence). CDR3 length: 15 residues. Trimming took off 2 bases at V and 8 bases at J, with 21 bases between the two ends.

This clonotype has more than one count but fewer than ten. The V call is TRBV19, the J call TRBJ1-1, with D possibly TRBD1 on 5 matching bases. Germline V lookup: CDR1 LNHDA, CDR2 SQIVND (reference sequence). This CDR3 has 13 residues. Trimming took off 9 bases at V and 6 bases at J, with 17 bases between the two ends. Here the CDR3 DNA reads TGTGCCAGCCAGCTCGGGGGACTCGCTGAAGCTTTCTTT. This sequence encodes CASQLGGLAEAFF.

The chain is built from TRBV7-6 and TRBJ2-2, with TRBD2 identical over 10 bases. Germline loops: CDR1 SGHVS, CDR2 FNYEAQ. V shed 4 bases, J shed 6 bases, and the junction held 20 bases outside the gene matches. The CDR3 has 20 residues. This chain's CDR3 is CASSSFAGRIAGGVAGELFF. DNA for the CDR3: TGTGCCAGCAGCTCATTCGCCGGGAGGATAGCGGGAGGAGTGGCCGGGGAGCTGTTTTTT. The full variable domain, in which reference TRBV7-6 and TRBJ2-2 provide the parts outside the CDR3, is GAGVSQSPRYKVTKRGQDVALRCDPISGHVSLYWYRQALGQGPEFLTYFNYEAQQDKSGLPNDRFSAERPEGSISTLTIQRTEQRDSAMYRCASSSFAGRIAGGVAGELFFGEGSRLTVL.

V usage is TRBV7-9 and J usage is TRBJ2-7, with D possibly TRBD2 on 6 matching bases. V was trimmed by 4 bases and J by 2 bases, leaving 9 bases between them. CDR1 SEHNR and CDR2 FQNEAQ come from the germline V gene (reference sequence). This CDR3 spans 13 amino acids. The CDR3 DNA follows: TGTGCCAGCAGCTACCAGCGGGCCTACGAGCAGTACTTC. It yields the protein CASSYQRAYEQYF.

Here the CDR3 reads CASSFRTGEFNTGELFF. The CDR3 region has the DNA TGTGCCAGCAGTTTTCGGACAGGGGAATTTAACACCGGGGAGCTGTTTTTT. The chain links TRBV12-3 or TRBV12-4 to TRBJ2-2; TRBD1 aligns across 9 bases. V trimming: 3 bases; J trimming: 2 bases; junction bases outside the gene matches: 7. The CDR3 is 17 residues long.

This chain links TRBV20-1 with TRBJ1-5, with D tentatively TRBD1 (5 bases). Germline V gene lookup returns CDR1 DFQATT and CDR2 SNEGSKA (reference sequence). This CDR3 spans 15 amino acids. The V end was cut by 0 bases, the J end by 4 bases, with 13 bases between. The CDR3 nucleotides are TGCAGTGCTAGAGATGGGAGGGGTTCTAATCAGCCCCAGCATTTT. Protein sequence: CSARDGRGSNQPQHF.

This clonotype was seen ten or more times. The gene calls are TRBV6-2 or TRBV6-3 and TRBJ2-7; 9 nucleotides align to TRBD2. Germline CDR1 and CDR2: MNHEY and SVGEGT. V gave up 5 bases and J gave up 0 bases; unmatched junction bases: 2. The CDR3 consists of 14 residues. The CDR3 nucleotides are TGTGCCAGCAGTACTAGCGGGCTCTCCTACGAGCAGTACTTC. Translating it yields CASSTSGLSYEQYF.

This clonotype was picked up a small number of times. V is TRBV5-1 and J is TRBJ2-7; perhaps TRBD2 as D (6 bases). Trimming cost V 1 base and J 3 bases, with 11 bases left between them. CDR3 length: 14 residues. CDR1 and CDR2 (germline): SGHRS, YFSETQ. The CDR3 nucleotides read TGCGCCAGCAGCTTGTTTAGCGGCGTCTACGAGCAGTACTTC. Protein sequence: CASSLFSGVYEQYF.

The chain is built from TRBV5-6 and TRBJ1-2, with 7 nucleotides matching TRBD1. The V segment lost 4 bases and the J segment 8 bases; nucleotides outside the gene matches: 11. The CDR3 extends over 14 amino acids. Germline CDR1 SGHDT, CDR2 YYEEEE. CDR3 nucleotides: TGTGCCAGCAGCCCTGGGGCAGGGGGACTCGGCTACACCTTC. Translating it yields CASSPGAGGLGYTF.

This clonotype has a handful of counts. The J gene is TRBJ2-2, the V gene TRBV12-3 or TRBV12-4, with 10 nucleotides matching TRBD2. There are 18 residues in the CDR3. J gave up 3 bases and V 7 bases, and 14 bases lay outside the gene matches. The CDR3 nucleotides read TGTGCCAGCACCCCGGCGGTAGCGGGAGGTGGGGACACCGGGGAGCTGTTTTTT. The encoded protein is CASTPAVAGGGDTGELFF.

This clonotype was picked up a small number of times. The V call is TRBV29-1, the J call TRBJ2-7; 9 bases agree with TRBD2. Trimming cost V 5 bases and J 2 bases; bases outside gene matches: 7. The V gene's germline CDR1 is SQVTM and CDR2 ANQGSEA. The CDR3 length is 14 residues. The CDR3 region is CSVSPRLAAYEQYF. DNA of the CDR3: TGCAGCGTTTCCCCAAGACTAGCGGCCTACGAGCAGTACTTC.

This chain connects TRBV20-1 to TRBJ1-5; TRBD1 matches at 7 bases. V was pared by 1 base and J by 4 bases, with 4 bases of the junction left unmatched. The CDR3 runs to 14 residues. Germline CDR1 is DFQATT and CDR2 is SNEGSKA (reference sequence). CDR3 in DNA: TGCAGTGCTAGAGGTAGGGGGCCTAATCAGCCCCAGCATTTT. Translated, it gives CSARGRGPNQPQHF.

This clonotype has only a few counts. The chain combines TRBV12-3 or TRBV12-4 with TRBJ1-5; maybe TRBD1 (6 bases). The CDR3 runs to 14 residues. V lost 5 bases to trimming and J lost 9 bases, with 17 bases between them. The CDR3 nucleotides are TGTGCCAGCAGTGCCCGAGGGGGTTCTTGGCCCCAGCATTTT. Translating it yields CASSARGGSWPQHF.

This clonotype was recorded a few times. This chain joins TRBV20-1 and TRBJ2-5; TRBD1 matches at 8 bases. The germline V gene encodes CDR1 DFQATT and CDR2 SNEGSKA (reference sequence). The J segment lost 5 bases and the V segment lost 6 bases, leaving 14 bases of the junction unmatched. The CDR3 sequence is 15 residues long. The CDR3 DNA sequence: TGCAGTGCCCAGGTTATATCGACAGGGGACGAGACCCAGTACTTC. Translation gives CSAQVISTGDETQYF.

Remarks on this clonotype: Lacking the conserved final phenylalanine or tryptophan, this CDR3 likely reflects a read error. No DNA is shown, since the ends of the CDR3 on it are uncertain; the CDR3 is the one TCRdb lists. The rearrangement joins TRBV7-2 to TRBJ1-2; the DNA was not used to check the table's D call, TRBD1. The CDR3 is made up of 15 amino acids, end residues included. Germline CDR1 is SGHTA and CDR2 is FQGNSA. CDR3 region: CASSPLNRDGNLLGA.

The chain recombines TRBV4-1 with TRBJ1-2; 8 bases line up with TRBD1. CDR3 length equals 15 residues. V trimming: 2 bases; J trimming: 4 bases; junction bases outside the gene matches: 6. CDR1 is MGHRA and CDR2 is YSYEKL in the germline V gene. CDR3 in DNA: TGCGCCAGCAGCCAACGGACAGGGCAGAGCTATGGCTACACCTTC. The encoded protein is CASSQRTGQSYGYTF.